Detailed here is one T cell receptor beta chain. Its antigen is currently unknown. This sample stems from a study of identifying expanded T cells in peripheral blood. Only in-frame clones appear in the TCRdb table, and some are missing; sequencing was by immunoSEQ multiplex PCR. The sample gives 100,000 or so clones, 87% of which show up once; roughly 15% is in the top ten. Study-wide results and limits: About 1.2 clones differed between technical replicates, versus approximately 16 and 20 over time.

There are 15 residues in the CDR3. With 2 bases clipped from V and 10 bases from J, the junction kept 14 bases outside the gene matches. Per germline, CDR1 SGHRS and CDR2 YFSETQ. The V gene is TRBV5-1, the J gene TRBJ1-1, with TRBD1 matching over 7 bases. Sequencing was done on a sample of blood. The clonotype was recovered from a person aged 18-69 years in good health. CDR3 bases: TGCGCCAGCAGCTTAGGGGGCCAGGGCCCTTCCCCAGCTTTCTTT. It yields the protein CASSLGGQGPSPAFF.